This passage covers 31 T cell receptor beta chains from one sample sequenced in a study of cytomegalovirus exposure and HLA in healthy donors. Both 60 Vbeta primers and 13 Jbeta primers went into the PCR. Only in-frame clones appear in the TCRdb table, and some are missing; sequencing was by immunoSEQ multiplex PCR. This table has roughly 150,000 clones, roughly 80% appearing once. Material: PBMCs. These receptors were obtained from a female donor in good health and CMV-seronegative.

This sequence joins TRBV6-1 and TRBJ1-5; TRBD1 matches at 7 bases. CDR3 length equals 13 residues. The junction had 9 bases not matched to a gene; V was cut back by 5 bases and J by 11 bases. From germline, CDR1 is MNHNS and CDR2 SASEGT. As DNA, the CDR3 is TGTGCCAGCAGTAAAAAAGGGGGCGGGGCCCAGCATTTT. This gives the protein CASSKKGGGAQHF.

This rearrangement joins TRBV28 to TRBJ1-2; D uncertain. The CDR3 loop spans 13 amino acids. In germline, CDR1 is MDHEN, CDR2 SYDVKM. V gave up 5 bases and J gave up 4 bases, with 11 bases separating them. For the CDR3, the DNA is TGTGCCAGCAGTCCGACGAGGATCTATGGCTACACCTTC. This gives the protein CASSPTRIYGYTF.

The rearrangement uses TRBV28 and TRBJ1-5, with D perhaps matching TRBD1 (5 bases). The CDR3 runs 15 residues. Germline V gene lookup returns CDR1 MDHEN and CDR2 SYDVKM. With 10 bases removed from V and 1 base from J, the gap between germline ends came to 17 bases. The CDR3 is CATFYIGESNQPQHF. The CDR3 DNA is TGTGCCACGTTCTACATAGGGGAAAGCAATCAGCCCCAGCATTTT.

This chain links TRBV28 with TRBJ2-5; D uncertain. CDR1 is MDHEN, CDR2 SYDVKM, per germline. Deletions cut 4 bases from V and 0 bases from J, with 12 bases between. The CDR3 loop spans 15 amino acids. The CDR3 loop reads CASSSGGGYQETQYF. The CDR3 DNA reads TGTGCCAGCAGTTCTGGCGGCGGATACCAAGAGACCCAGTACTTC.

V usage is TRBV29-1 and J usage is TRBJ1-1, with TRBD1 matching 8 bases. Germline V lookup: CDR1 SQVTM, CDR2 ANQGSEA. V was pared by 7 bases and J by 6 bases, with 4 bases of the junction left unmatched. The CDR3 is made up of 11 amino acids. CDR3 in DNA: TGCAGCGCACAACAGGGGGCTGAAGCTTTCTTT. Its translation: CSAQQGAEAFF.

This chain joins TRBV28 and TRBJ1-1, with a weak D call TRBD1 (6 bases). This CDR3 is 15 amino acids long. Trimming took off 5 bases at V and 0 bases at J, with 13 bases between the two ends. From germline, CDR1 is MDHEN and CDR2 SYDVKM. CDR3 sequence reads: CASSPRTVMNTEAFF. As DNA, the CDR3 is TGTGCCAGCAGTCCCCGGACAGTAATGAACACTGAAGCTTTCTTT.

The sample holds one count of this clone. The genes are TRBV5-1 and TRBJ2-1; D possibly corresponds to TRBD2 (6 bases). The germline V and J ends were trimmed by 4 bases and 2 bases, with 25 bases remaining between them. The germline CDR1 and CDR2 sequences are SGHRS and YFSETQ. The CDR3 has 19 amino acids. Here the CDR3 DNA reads TGCGCCAGCAGCCGCTCACTTGCAGGTCCGGGGGTCCCCTACAATGAGCAGTTCTTC. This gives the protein CASSRSLAGPGVPYNEQFF.

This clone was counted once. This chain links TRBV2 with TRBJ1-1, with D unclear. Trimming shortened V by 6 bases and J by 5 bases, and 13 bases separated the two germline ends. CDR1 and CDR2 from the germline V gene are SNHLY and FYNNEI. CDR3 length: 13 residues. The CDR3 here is CASRRAGGTEAFF. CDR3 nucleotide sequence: TGTGCCAGCAGGCGGGCCGGAGGAACTGAAGCTTTCTTT.

CDR3 protein: CASSSDSLNEKLFF. Written as DNA, the CDR3 is TGTGCCAGCAGTTCCGACAGCCTCAATGAAAAACTGTTTTTT. This chain links TRBV7-8 with TRBJ1-4; perhaps TRBD1 as D (5 bases). From germline, CDR1 is SGHVS and CDR2 FQNEAQ. The germline V and J ends were trimmed by 6 bases and 5 bases, with 13 bases remaining between them. The length of the CDR3 is 14 residues. The full variable domain, in which reference TRBV7-8 and TRBJ1-4 provide the parts outside the CDR3, is GAGVSQSPRYKVAKRGQDVALRCDPISGHVSLFWYQQALGQGPEFLTYFQNEAQLDKSGLPSDRFFAERPEGSVSTLKIQRTQQEDSAVYLCASSSDSLNEKLFFGSGTQLSVL.

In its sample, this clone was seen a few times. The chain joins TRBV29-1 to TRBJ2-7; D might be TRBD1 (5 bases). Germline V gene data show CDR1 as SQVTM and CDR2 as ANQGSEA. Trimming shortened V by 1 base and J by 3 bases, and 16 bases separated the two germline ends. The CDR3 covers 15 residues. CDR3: CSVEGGQGLFYEQYF. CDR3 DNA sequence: TGCAGCGTTGAAGGTGGGCAGGGCCTTTTCTACGAGCAGTACTTC.

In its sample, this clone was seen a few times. DNA of the CDR3: TGTGCCAGCAGCCAAGGGTGGGCGTTCGGGGAGCTGTTTTTT. Translating it yields CASSQGWAFGELFF. The chain couples TRBV4-2 to TRBJ2-2; D not resolved. CDR3 length: 14 residues. Germline assignment: CDR1 LGHNA and CDR2 YNFKEQ. V dropped 1 base and J dropped 7 bases, with 10 bases sitting between them.

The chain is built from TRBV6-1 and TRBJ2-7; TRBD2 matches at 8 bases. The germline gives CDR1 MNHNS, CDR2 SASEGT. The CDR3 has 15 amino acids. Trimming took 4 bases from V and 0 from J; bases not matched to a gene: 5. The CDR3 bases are TGTGCCAGCAGTGCCCAGCGGGAGAGCTCCTACGAGCAGTACTTC. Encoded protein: CASSAQRESSYEQYF.

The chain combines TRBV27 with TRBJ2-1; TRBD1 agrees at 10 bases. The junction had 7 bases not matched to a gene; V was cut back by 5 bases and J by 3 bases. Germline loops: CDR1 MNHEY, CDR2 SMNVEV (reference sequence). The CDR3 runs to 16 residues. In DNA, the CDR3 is TGTGCCAGCAGTGACTCGGGACAGGGGTACTACAATGAGCAGTTCTTC. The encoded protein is CASSDSGQGYYNEQFF.

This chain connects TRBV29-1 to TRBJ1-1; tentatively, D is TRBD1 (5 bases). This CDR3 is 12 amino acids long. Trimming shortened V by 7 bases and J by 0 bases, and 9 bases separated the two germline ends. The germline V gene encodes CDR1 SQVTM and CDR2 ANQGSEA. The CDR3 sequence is CSERQMNTEAFF. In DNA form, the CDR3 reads TGCAGCGAACGACAGATGAACACTGAAGCTTTCTTT.

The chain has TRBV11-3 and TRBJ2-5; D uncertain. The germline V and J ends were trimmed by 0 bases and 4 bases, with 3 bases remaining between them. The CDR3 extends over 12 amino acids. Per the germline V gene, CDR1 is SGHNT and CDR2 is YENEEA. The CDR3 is CASSLDRETQYF. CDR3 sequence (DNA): TGTGCCAGCAGCTTAGACAGAGAGACCCAGTACTTC. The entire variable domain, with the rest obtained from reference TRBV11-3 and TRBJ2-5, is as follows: EAGVVQSPRYKIIEKKQPVAFWCNPISGHNTLYWYLQNLGQGPELLIRYENEEAVDDSQLPKDRFSAERLKGVDSTLKIQPAELGDSAVYLCASSLDRETQYFGPGTRLLVL.

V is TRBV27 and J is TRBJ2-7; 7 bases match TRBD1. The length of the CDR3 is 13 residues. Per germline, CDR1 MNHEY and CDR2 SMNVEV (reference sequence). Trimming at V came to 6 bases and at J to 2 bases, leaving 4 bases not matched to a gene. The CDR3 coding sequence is TGTGCCAGCAGCTGGACAGGAGCCTACGAGCAGTACTTC. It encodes CASSWTGAYEQYF.

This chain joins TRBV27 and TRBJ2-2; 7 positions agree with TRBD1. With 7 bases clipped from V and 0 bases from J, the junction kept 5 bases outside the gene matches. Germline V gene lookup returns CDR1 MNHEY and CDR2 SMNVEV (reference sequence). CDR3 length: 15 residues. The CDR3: CASTPTGPNTGELFF. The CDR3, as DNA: TGTGCCAGCACCCCGACAGGGCCGAACACCGGGGAGCTGTTTTTT.

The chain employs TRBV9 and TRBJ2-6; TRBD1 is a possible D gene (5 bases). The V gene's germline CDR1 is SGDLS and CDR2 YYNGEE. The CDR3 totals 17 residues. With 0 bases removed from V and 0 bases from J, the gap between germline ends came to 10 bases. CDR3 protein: CASSVGTTNSGANVLTF. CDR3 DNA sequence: TGTGCCAGCAGCGTAGGGACAACCAACTCTGGGGCCAACGTCCTGACTTTC.

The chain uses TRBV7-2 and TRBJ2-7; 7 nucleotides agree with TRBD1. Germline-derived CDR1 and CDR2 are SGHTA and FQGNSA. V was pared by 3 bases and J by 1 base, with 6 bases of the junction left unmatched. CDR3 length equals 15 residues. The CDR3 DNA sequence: TGTGCCAGCAGCTTTAATCCGGGACAGTCCTACGAGCAGTACTTC. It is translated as CASSFNPGQSYEQYF.

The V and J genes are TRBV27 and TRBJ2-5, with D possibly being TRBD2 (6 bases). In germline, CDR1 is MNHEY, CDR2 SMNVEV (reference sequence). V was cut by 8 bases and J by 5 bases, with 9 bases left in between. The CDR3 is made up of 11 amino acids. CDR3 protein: CASGGWETQYF. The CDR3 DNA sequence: TGTGCCAGCGGGGGGTGGGAGACCCAGTACTTC.

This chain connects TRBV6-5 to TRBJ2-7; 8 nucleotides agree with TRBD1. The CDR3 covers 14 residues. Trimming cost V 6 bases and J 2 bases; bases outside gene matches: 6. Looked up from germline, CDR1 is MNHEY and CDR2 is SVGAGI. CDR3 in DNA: TGTGCCAGCAGAGTTGGACAGGGCCCCTACGAGCAGTACTTC. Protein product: CASRVGQGPYEQYF.

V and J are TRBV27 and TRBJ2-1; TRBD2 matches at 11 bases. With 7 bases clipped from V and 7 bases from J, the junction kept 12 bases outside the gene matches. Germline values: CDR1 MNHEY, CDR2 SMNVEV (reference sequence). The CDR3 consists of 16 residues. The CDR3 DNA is TGTGCCAGCACCCCCTACCTAGCGGGAGGTCGGAATGAGCAGTTCTTC. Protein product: CASTPYLAGGRNEQFF.

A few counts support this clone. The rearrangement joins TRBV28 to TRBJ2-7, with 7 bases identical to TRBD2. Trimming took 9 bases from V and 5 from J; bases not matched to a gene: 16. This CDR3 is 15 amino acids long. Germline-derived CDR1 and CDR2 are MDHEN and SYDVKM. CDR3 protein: CASGGVTSIRNEQYF. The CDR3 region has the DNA TGTGCCAGTGGGGGGGTCACATCCATTCGAAACGAGCAGTACTTC.

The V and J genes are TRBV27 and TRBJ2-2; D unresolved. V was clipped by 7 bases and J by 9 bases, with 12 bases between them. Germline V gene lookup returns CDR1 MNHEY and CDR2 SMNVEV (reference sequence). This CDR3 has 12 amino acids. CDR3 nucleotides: TGTGCCAGCACGACTCCCGGCCGGGAGCTGTTTTTT. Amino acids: CASTTPGRELFF.

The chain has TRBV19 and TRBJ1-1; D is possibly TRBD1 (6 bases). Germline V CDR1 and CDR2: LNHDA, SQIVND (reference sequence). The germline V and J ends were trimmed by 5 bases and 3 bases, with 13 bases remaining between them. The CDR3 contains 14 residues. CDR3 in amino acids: CASSHAGAYTEAFF. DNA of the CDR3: TGTGCCAGTAGTCACGCAGGGGCATACACTGAAGCTTTCTTT.

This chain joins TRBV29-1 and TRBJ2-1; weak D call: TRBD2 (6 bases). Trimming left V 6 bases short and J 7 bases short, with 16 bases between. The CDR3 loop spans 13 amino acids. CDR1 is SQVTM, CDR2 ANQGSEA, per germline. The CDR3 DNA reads TGCAGCGTCGATTACGGGAGAGTAAATGAGCAGTTCTTC. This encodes CSVDYGRVNEQFF.

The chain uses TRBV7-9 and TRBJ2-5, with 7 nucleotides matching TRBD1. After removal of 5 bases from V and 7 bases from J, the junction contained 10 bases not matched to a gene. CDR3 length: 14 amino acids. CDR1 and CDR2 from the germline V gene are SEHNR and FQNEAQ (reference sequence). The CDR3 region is CASSTDRTRGTQYF. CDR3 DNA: TGTGCCAGCAGCACGGACAGGACCCGGGGGACCCAGTACTTC.

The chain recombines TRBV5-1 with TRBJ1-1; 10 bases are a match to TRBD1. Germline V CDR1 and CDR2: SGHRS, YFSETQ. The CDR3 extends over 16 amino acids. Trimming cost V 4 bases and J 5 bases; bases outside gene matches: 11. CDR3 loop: CASSPRDRGGDTEAFF. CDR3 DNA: TGCGCCAGCAGCCCCCGGGACAGGGGCGGCGATACTGAAGCTTTCTTT.

The CDR3 is CASSAGQALPAEAFF. Here the CDR3 DNA reads TGTGCCAGCAGTGCGGGACAGGCACTACCCGCCGAAGCTTTCTTT. The gene calls are TRBV2 and TRBJ1-1, with TRBD1 matching 8 bases. The CDR3 runs to 15 residues. Per germline, CDR1 SNHLY and CDR2 FYNNEI. The J segment lost 8 bases and the V segment lost 4 bases, leaving 12 bases of the junction unmatched.

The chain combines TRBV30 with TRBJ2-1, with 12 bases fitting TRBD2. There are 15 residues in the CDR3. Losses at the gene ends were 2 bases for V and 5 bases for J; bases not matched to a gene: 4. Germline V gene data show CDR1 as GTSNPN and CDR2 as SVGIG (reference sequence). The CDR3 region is CAWSILAGGNNEQFF. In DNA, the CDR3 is TGTGCCTGGAGTATACTAGCGGGAGGTAACAATGAGCAGTTCTTC.

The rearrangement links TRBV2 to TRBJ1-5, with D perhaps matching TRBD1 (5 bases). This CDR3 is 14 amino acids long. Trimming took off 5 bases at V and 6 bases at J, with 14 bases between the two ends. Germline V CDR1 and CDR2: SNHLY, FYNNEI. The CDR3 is CASSSSGYGQPQHF. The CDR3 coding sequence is TGTGCCAGCAGTTCCTCAGGGTATGGTCAGCCCCAGCATTTT.